A single sample gave rise to the 31 T cell receptor beta chains below, sequenced in a study of CD8 T cell repertoires and HIV-1 epitope variants. Libraries were prepared by immunoSEQ multiplex PCR; TCRdb keeps only in-frame clonotypes and omits some of them. The sample lists some 87,000 clones, roughly four fifths occurring once. Sequenced: uncultured baseline CD8+ T cells from peripheral blood mononuclear cells (PBMCs). The receptors shown here come from a male donor with HIV.

The V and J genes are TRBV28 and TRBJ2-7; no reliable D call. The CDR3 runs to 12 residues. CDR1 MDHEN and CDR2 SYDVKM come from the germline V gene. Trimming removed 5 bases at V and 5 bases at J, with 10 bases between. The CDR3 reads CASSPSWNEQYF. DNA for the CDR3: TGTGCCAGCAGTCCGTCTTGGAACGAGCAGTACTTC.

This chain uses TRBV6-5 with TRBJ2-7, with a tentative D call TRBD1 (6 bases). The CDR3 consists of 15 residues. CDR1 and CDR2 (germline): MNHEY, SVGAGI. V lost 0 bases to trimming and J lost 3 bases, with 12 bases between them. The CDR3 DNA reads TGTGCCAGCAGTTACTCGGGACAAGGGAACTACGAGCAGTACTTC. It is translated as CASSYSGQGNYEQYF.

Written as DNA, the CDR3 is TGTGCCAGCAGTTGGCCTGCCGGGGCAACAGGGGAGCTGTTTTTT. Its protein product is CASSWPAGATGELFF. J is TRBJ2-2 and V is TRBV28, with D possibly called TRBD1 or TRBD2 (5 bases each). The CDR3 covers 15 residues. V was cut by 4 bases and J by 8 bases, with 17 bases left in between. Germline-derived CDR1 and CDR2 are MDHEN and SYDVKM.

CDR3: CAWTLGPGSAFF. The CDR3 nucleotides read TGTGCCTGGACATTGGGGCCAGGATCAGCTTTCTTT. The rearrangement links TRBV30 to TRBJ1-1; possible D gene TRBD1, 5 bases. Trimming removed 4 bases from V and 10 bases from J, with 16 bases in between. The CDR3 is 12 residues long. From germline, CDR1 is GTSNPN and CDR2 SVGIG (reference sequence).

This chain joins TRBV5-1 and TRBJ2-1; D uncertain. Between the trimmed V and J ends, which lost 0 bases and 1 base, there was a span of 8 bases. This CDR3 is 15 amino acids long. Per germline, CDR1 SGHRS and CDR2 YFSETQ. CDR3 nucleotide sequence: TGCGCCAGCAGCTTGGGGTCCGGTTCCTACAATGAGCAGTTCTTC. It specifies CASSLGSGSYNEQFF.

The rearrangement joins TRBV13 to TRBJ2-7, with TRBD1 matching 8 bases. The ends lost 5 bases at V and 6 bases at J; junction bases unmatched: 6. Germline CDR1 PRHDT, CDR2 FYEKMQ (reference sequence). CDR3 length: 13 residues. The CDR3 bases are TGTGCCAGCAGCCGGACAGGGAAACGCGAGCAGTACTTC. As protein: CASSRTGKREQYF.

The chain couples TRBV21-1 to TRBJ1-1. TRBV21-1 is deemed a pseudogene. This CDR3 contains 16 residues. The CDR3 DNA is TGTGCCAGCAGCAAAGCCGGGGGGCAGTCGAACACTGAAGCTTTCTTT. This translates into CASSKAGGQSNTEAFF.

The table lists this clone with a count of one. V usage is TRBV7-2 and J usage is TRBJ2-6; D is possibly TRBD1 (5 bases). In germline, CDR1 is SGHTA, CDR2 FQGNSA. This CDR3 is 17 amino acids long. Trimming took 5 bases from V and 3 from J, leaving 17 bases between them. The DNA of the CDR3 is TGTGCCAGCAGCAGCGTTCAGGGTGACTTTGGGGCCAACGTCCTGACTTTC. Translation: CASSSVQGDFGANVLTF.

The rearrangement joins TRBV9 to TRBJ2-5; TRBD2 agrees at 9 bases. Germline V gene data show CDR1 as SGDLS and CDR2 as YYNGEE. The CDR3 is 14 residues long. J was trimmed by 3 bases and V by 5 bases; bases with no gene match: 5. Written as DNA, the CDR3 is TGTGCCAGCAGTTCGCGGGGGGGCAAAGAGACCCAGTACTTC. The encoded protein is CASSSRGGKETQYF.

This chain links TRBV5-8 with TRBJ1-5; no clear D gene. This CDR3 spans 16 amino acids. Per the germline V gene, CDR1 is SGHTS and CDR2 is YDEGEE. Trimming took off 0 bases at V and 2 bases at J, with 12 bases between the two ends. Written as DNA, the CDR3 is TGTGCCAGCAGCTTGGATGGGGAGGGTGGCAATCAGCCCCAGCATTTT. Translating it yields CASSLDGEGGNQPQHF.

The genes are TRBV6-6 and TRBJ2-1; TRBD1 aligns across 7 bases. Germline V gene sequence: CDR1 MNHNY, CDR2 SVGAGI (reference sequence). The CDR3 loop spans 12 amino acids. V lost 8 bases, J lost 7 bases, and 5 bases stayed unmatched. This CDR3 reads CASGDRENEQFF. In DNA, the CDR3 is TGTGCCAGCGGCGACAGGGAAAATGAGCAGTTCTTC.

At least ten counts were recorded for this clone. The V gene is TRBV9, the J gene TRBJ2-5; 7 bases line up with TRBD2. This CDR3 spans 15 amino acids. Looked up from germline, CDR1 is SGDLS and CDR2 is YYNGEE. The junction had 11 bases not matched to a gene; V was cut back by 3 bases and J by 6 bases. CDR3 in amino acids: CASSGRDYERQTQYF. Written as DNA, the CDR3 is TGTGCCAGCAGCGGCCGGGACTATGAGCGGCAGACCCAGTACTTC.

The chain carries TRBV5-1 and TRBJ2-2; D is uncertain. Germline-derived CDR1 and CDR2 are SGHRS and YFSETQ. This CDR3 is built from 15 residues. Trimming took 0 bases from V and 5 from J, leaving 11 bases between them. This chain's CDR3 is CASSLEDPVTGELFF. CDR3 in DNA: TGCGCCAGCAGCTTGGAGGATCCGGTTACCGGGGAGCTGTTTTTT.

In this sample, this clone turned up a few times. The J gene is TRBJ2-3, the V gene TRBV5-6, with TRBD2 identical over 8 bases. Germline V CDR1 and CDR2: SGHDT, YYEEEE. The CDR3 extends over 17 amino acids. Trimming cost V 4 bases and J 2 bases; bases outside gene matches: 12. The CDR3 sequence: CASSLPSGGGYTDTQYF. CDR3 nucleotides: TGTGCCAGCAGCCTCCCTTCTGGCGGGGGGTACACAGATACGCAGTATTTT.

The genes are TRBV4-3 and TRBJ1-2; D is unclear. Germline V gene sequence: CDR1 LGHNA, CDR2 YSLEER. Trimming left V 1 base short and J 3 bases short, with 15 bases between. The CDR3 contains 16 residues. The CDR3 DNA reads as TGCGCCAGCAGCCAAGTACGGGAGGGCCTCGACTATGGCTACACCTTC. Its translation is CASSQVREGLDYGYTF.

The chain uses TRBV6-4 and TRBJ2-1; 13 positions match TRBD2. CDR1 MRHNA and CDR2 SNTAGT come from the germline V gene. The CDR3 sequence is 15 residues long. After removal of 6 bases from V and 8 bases from J, the junction contained 7 bases not matched to a gene. The CDR3 DNA sequence: TGTGCCAGCAGCGAACTAGCGGGGGGGCTATATGAGCAGTTCTTC. Protein: CASSELAGGLYEQFF.

This clone appeared once. The chain is built from TRBV6-5 and TRBJ2-7; 7 bases are shared with TRBD1. From germline, CDR1 is MNHEY and CDR2 SVGAGI. V was clipped by 2 bases and J by 0 bases; unmatched bases: 1. The CDR3 runs 14 residues. The CDR3 protein is CASSYGTDSYEQYF. The CDR3 bases are TGTGCCAGCAGTTACGGGACAGACTCCTACGAGCAGTACTTC.

The chain joins TRBV5-1 to TRBJ1-1; 7 bases align to TRBD1. The V segment lost 3 bases and the J segment 2 bases; nucleotides outside the gene matches: 7. The CDR3 consists of 15 residues. Germline CDR1 reads SGHRS; CDR2 reads YFSETQ. The CDR3 reads CASSSKTGSNTEAFF. In DNA, the CDR3 is TGCGCCAGCAGCTCGAAGACAGGGAGCAACACTGAAGCTTTCTTT.

The chain joins TRBV9 to TRBJ2-7; the match to TRBD1 covers 7 bases. The CDR3 sequence is 13 residues long. The V and J ends lost 2 bases and 4 bases, in that order; junction bases with no gene match: 3. CDR1 and CDR2 from the germline V gene are SGDLS and YYNGEE. CDR3 sequence: CASSVGTEYEQYF. In DNA form, the CDR3 reads TGTGCCAGCAGCGTTGGGACAGAGTACGAGCAGTACTTC.

The V gene is TRBV2, the J gene TRBJ1-3; a possible D gene is TRBD1 (6 bases). The CDR3 runs to 16 residues. V lost 7 bases to trimming and J lost 0 bases, with 16 bases between them. Germline CDR1 and CDR2: SNHLY and FYNNEI. This CDR3 is CASKEKGVLSGNTIYF. The CDR3 DNA reads as TGTGCCAGCAAGGAAAAGGGGGTTCTCTCTGGAAACACCATATATTTT.

The chain carries TRBV19 and TRBJ1-2; D remains unclear. Trimming stripped 3 bases from V and 1 base from J, with 9 bases between. This CDR3 comprises 14 residues. Germline V lookup: CDR1 LNHDA, CDR2 SQIVND (reference sequence). This CDR3 reads CASSILQINYGYTF. In DNA form, the CDR3 reads TGTGCCAGTAGTATTTTACAGATTAACTATGGCTACACCTTC.

The CDR3 protein is CASSLTASGGLETQYF. CDR3 in DNA: TGCGCCAGCAGCTTGACGGCTAGCGGGGGGCTCGAGACCCAGTACTTC. The chain couples TRBV5-1 to TRBJ2-5, with 11 nucleotides matching TRBD2. V lost 1 base, J lost 5 bases, and 7 bases stayed unmatched. The CDR3 length is 16 residues. In germline, CDR1 is SGHRS, CDR2 YFSETQ.

J is TRBJ2-1 and V is TRBV28; D gene ambiguous. Between the trimmed V and J ends, which lost 2 bases and 5 bases, there was a span of 7 bases. Germline CDR1 reads MDHEN; CDR2 reads SYDVKM. The CDR3 consists of 13 residues. CDR3 loop: CASSLLYHNEQFF. The CDR3, as DNA: TGTGCCAGCAGTTTACTATATCACAATGAGCAGTTCTTC. Drawing the rest from reference TRBV28 and TRBJ2-1, the complete variable domain is DVKVTQSSRYLVKRTGEKVFLECVQDMDHENMFWYRQDPGLGLRLIYFSYDVKMKEKGDIPEGYSVSREKKERFSLILESASTNQTSMYLCASSLLYHNEQFFGPGTRLTVL.

The rearrangement links TRBV19 to TRBJ1-5, with a possible D match to TRBD1 (5 bases). V gave up 5 bases and J gave up 2 bases, with 16 bases separating them. The germline V gene encodes CDR1 LNHDA and CDR2 SQIVND (reference sequence). This CDR3 is 16 amino acids long. This CDR3 is CASSPRGGYRNQPQHF. The CDR3 nucleotides are TGTGCCAGTAGTCCCCGGGGGGGATATCGCAATCAGCCCCAGCATTTT.

The V and J genes are TRBV14 and TRBJ2-1; the D gene is possibly TRBD1 (6 bases). CDR3 length: 18 amino acids. Trimming left V 0 bases short and J 2 bases short, with 17 bases between. From germline, CDR1 is SGHDN and CDR2 FVKESK. In DNA, the CDR3 is TGTGCCAGCAGCCAAGATCTCTGGGACAACCCCACCTACAATGAGCAGTTCTTC. This encodes CASSQDLWDNPTYNEQFF. The entire variable domain, with the rest obtained from reference TRBV14 and TRBJ2-1, is as follows: EAGVTQFPSHSVIEKGQTVTLRCDPISGHDNLYWYRRVMGKEIKFLLHFVKESKQDESGMPNNRFLAERTGGTYSTLKVQPAELEDSGVYFCASSQDLWDNPTYNEQFFGPGTRLTVL.

This rearrangement joins TRBV28 to TRBJ2-3; a weak D match, TRBD1 (5 bases). V shed 7 bases and J shed 5 bases, with 13 bases lying between them. This CDR3 is built from 13 residues. Germline CDR1 and CDR2: MDHEN and SYDVKM. CDR3 sequence: CASTTTDRDTQYF. The CDR3 coding sequence is TGTGCCAGCACCACGACAGATAGAGATACGCAGTATTTT.

The rearrangement joins TRBV5-4 to TRBJ2-5; weak D call: TRBD2 (5 bases). The V end was cut by 1 base, the J end by 2 bases, with 6 bases between. The CDR3 covers 13 residues. Germline V gene data show CDR1 as SGHNT and CDR2 as YYREEE (reference sequence). This CDR3 is CASSLPGQETQYF. Written as DNA, the CDR3 is TGTGCCAGCAGCTTGCCGGGGCAAGAGACCCAGTACTTC.

The chain couples TRBV5-1 to TRBJ2-7, with 10 bases identical to TRBD1. The CDR3 is 15 residues long. The V gene end was trimmed by 4 bases and the J gene end by 5 bases; junction bases not matched to a gene: 9. Germline assignment: CDR1 SGHRS and CDR2 YFSETQ. In DNA form, the CDR3 reads TGCGCCAGCAGCCTGCTGGGGGACAGGGGAGACGAGCAGTACTTC. Translation gives CASSLLGDRGDEQYF. Complete variable domain (other parts from reference TRBV5-1 and TRBJ2-7): KAGVTQTPRYLIKTRGQQVTLSCSPISGHRSVSWYQQTPGQGLQFLFEYFSETQRNKGNFPGRFSGRQFSNSRSEMNVSTLELGDSALYLCASSLLGDRGDEQYFGPGTRLTVT.

The chain combines TRBV29-1 with TRBJ2-7; D gene unclear. The CDR3 totals 11 residues. CDR1 and CDR2 (germline): SQVTM, ANQGSEA. The germline V and J ends were trimmed by 6 bases and 3 bases, with 9 bases remaining between them. In nucleotides, the CDR3 is TGCAGCGTCCTGGATAGCTACGAGCAGTACTTC. This gives the protein CSVLDSYEQYF.

This rearrangement joins TRBV7-2 to TRBJ2-7; 10 bases agree with TRBD2. Losses at the gene ends were 5 bases for V and 2 bases for J; bases not matched to a gene: 6. CDR3 length equals 15 residues. Germline CDR1 and CDR2: SGHTA and FQGNSA. The CDR3 coding sequence is TGTGCCAGCAGCCCGGGAACTAGCGGGGCCTACGAGCAGTACTTC. Translated: CASSPGTSGAYEQYF.

This chain links TRBV5-4 with TRBJ2-2, with D tentatively TRBD2 (5 bases). The CDR3 extends over 17 amino acids. The V gene lost 0 bases and the J gene lost 1 base, with 13 bases spanning the gap. Germline lookup yields CDR1 SGHNT and CDR2 YYREEE (reference sequence). The CDR3 DNA reads as TGTGCCAGCAGCTTGGGGCACCGAAGCGGGAACACCGGGGAGCTGTTTTTT. It translates to CASSLGHRSGNTGELFF.